A selection of T cell receptor beta chains follows, all from one sample in a study of blood T cell repertoires in COVID-19. The repertoire was sequenced with immunoSEQ multiplex PCR; TCRdb's copy has only in-frame clones and lacks some. The sample has 200,000 to 250,000 clones, about 84% seen once. The sequenced sample was PBMCs or T cells enriched from blood (not recorded which). Receptor source: a man in his sixties who had recovered from COVID-19. Both conserved end residues are part of each CDR3. The D gene is left open where the match is weak. For some rows the clone size is stated as once, few or many, or as a class when expanded; others skip it.

TRBV11-3	TRBJ2-5	.	.	TGTGCCAGCAGCTACCAAACCGGGACACTGGGGCGAGAGACCCAGTACTTC	CASSYQTGTLGRETQYF
TRBV27	TRBJ1-4	once	TRBD1	TGTGCCAGCAGTTCGGCAGGGGGCACTGAAAAACTGTTTTTT	CASSSAGGTEKLFF
TRBV2	TRBJ1-1	.	.	TGTGCCAGCAAAAAGGACAGGAACACTGAAGCTTTCTTT	CASKKDRNTEAFF
TRBV28	TRBJ1-2	once	.	TGTGCCAGCAGTCTACAGACAGGACGGGGTGGCTACACCTTC	CASSLQTGRGGYTF
TRBV6-5	TRBJ2-7	.	TRBD1	TGTGCCAGCAGTAGAGGGACAGGGGGTGAGCAGTACTTC	CASSRGTGGEQYF
TRBV18	TRBJ2-5	few	TRBD1	TGTGCCAGCTCACCTCTACAGGGGTTGGAGACCCAGTACTTC	CASSPLQGLETQYF
TRBV2	TRBJ1-2	.	.	TGTGCCAGCAAGAGGGAAGATGGCTACACCTTC	CASKREDGYTF
TRBV11-2	TRBJ2-5	.	TRBD2	TGTGCCAGCAGCTGGGGACTAGCGGAAGAGACCCAGTACTTC	CASSWGLAEETQYF
TRBV4-2	TRBJ1-3	.	TRBD1	TGTGCCAGCAGCCCGGCCCCTAGAGGGACAGGGGTAGGGGGCTCTGGAAACACCATATATTTT	CASSPAPRGTGVGGSGNTIYF
TRBV10-3	TRBJ2-2	once	TRBD1	TGTGCCATCAGACCGACAGGGGGAGAAAACACCGGGGAGCTGTTTTTT	CAIRPTGGENTGELFF
TRBV23-1	TRBJ2-7	.	.	TGCGCCAGCAGTCAATGGGGGCAGGGCACCTACGAGCAGTACTTC	CASSQWGQGTYEQYF
TRBV4-2	TRBJ2-7	.	TRBD2	TGTGCCAGCAGCCAAGGCGGGGGTGTCTACGAGCAGTACTTC	CASSQGGGVYEQYF
TRBV29-1	TRBJ1-1	.	.	TGCAGCGTTGAATATTCAGGGATCCCGAACACTGAAGCTTTCTTT	CSVEYSGIPNTEAFF
TRBV7-2	TRBJ2-3	.	.	TGTGCCAGCAGCCCGAGGAGGGGTGGAGATACGCAGTATTTT	CASSPRRGGDTQYF
TRBV11-2	TRBJ2-3	.	TRBD1	TGTGCCAGCAGCTCGGGACAGTTTCTTAGCGCAGATACGCAGTATTTT	CASSSGQFLSADTQYF
TRBV15	TRBJ1-5	.	TRBD1	TGTGCCACCAGCAGGGGACAGGGGGATGCTCAGCCCCAGCATTTT	CATSRGQGDAQPQHF
TRBV5-4	TRBJ2-3	.	.	TGTGCCAGCAGCTTGGGGGGTAACAGGGGCACAGATACGCAGTATTTT	CASSLGGNRGTDTQYF
TRBV13	TRBJ1-6	few	.	TGTGCCAGCAGCTTTGGGCAAGGCAATTCACCCCTCCACTTT	CASSFGQGNSPLHF
TRBV11-2	TRBJ2-1	.	TRBD1	TGTGCCAGCAGCTTCTTGGGACAGGGTGAGCAGTTCTTC	CASSFLGQGEQFF
TRBV7-6	TRBJ2-1	.	TRBD1	TGTGCCAGCCGAGGGACAGGGGTTCATGAGCAGTTCTTC	CASRGTGVHEQFF
TRBV19	TRBJ1-1	.	TRBD1	TGTGCCAGTAGGACAGGGGTTAACACTGAAGCTTTCTTT	CASRTGVNTEAFF
TRBV19	TRBJ1-4	.	.	TGTGCCAGTAGTATCCTTGGTCGTCAGGATAATGAAAAACTGTTTTTT	CASSILGRQDNEKLFF
TRBV5-1	TRBJ2-7	.	.	TGCGCCAGCAGCTCACTTCTCTCCTACGAGCAGTACTTC	CASSSLLSYEQYF
TRBV16	TRBJ1-5	.	.	TGTGCCAGCAGCCAATCCCAAAAGCCCCAGCATTTT	CASSQSQKPQHF
TRBV11-3	TRBJ2-3	.	.	TGTGCCAGCAGCTTTGGGCGGACTAGCACAGATACGCAGTATTTT	CASSFGRTSTDTQYF
TRBV11-1	TRBJ2-1	.	TRBD1	TGTGCCAGCAGCTTAGGGACCTGGGACAGCCACAATGAGCAGTTCTTC	CASSLGTWDSHNEQFF
TRBV6-5	TRBJ1-2	.	TRBD1	TGTGCCACCCAGACAGGGGAATACGGCTACACCTTC	CATQTGEYGYTF
TRBV4-2	TRBJ2-7	.	TRBD2	TGTGCCAGCAGCCAGGCCACCCGGACTAGCGGGGGGTACGAGCAGTACTTC	CASSQATRTSGGYEQYF
TRBV27	TRBJ2-7	.	.	TGTGCCAGCAGTCCCCGGGGGTTTGAGCAGTACTTC	CASSPRGFEQYF
TRBV7-2	TRBJ1-6	.	.	TGTGCCAGCAGCTTAGTGGGGTTGGGGGGCTATAATTCACCCCTCCACTTT	CASSLVGLGGYNSPLHF
TRBV12-5	TRBJ2-7	.	.	TGTGCTAGTGGTTTGACGACAGGGCGGGATGACGAGCAGTACTTC	CASGLTTGRDDEQYF
TRBV5-5	TRBJ1-5	.	TRBD1	TGTGCCAGCAGCCGAGGGACAGCCGATCAGCCCCAGCATTTT	CASSRGTADQPQHF
TRBV25-1	TRBJ2-2	.	TRBD1	TGTGCCAGCAGAGGACAGGGGTTTACCGGGGAGCTGTTTTTT	CASRGQGFTGELFF
TRBV18	TRBJ2-7	few	TRBD1	TGTGCCAGCTCACCCTCAGGGGGATGGGAGCAGTACTTC	CASSPSGGWEQYF
TRBV4-3	TRBJ1-6	.	TRBD1	TGCGCCAGCAGCCAACAACAGGGGGCGCGTTACTCACCCCTCCACTTT	CASSQQQGARYSPLHF
TRBV4-2	TRBJ1-6	.	TRBD1	TGTGCCAGCAGCCCTGGGACAGGGCCGGGATCACCCCTCCACTTT	CASSPGTGPGSPLHF
TRBV9	TRBJ2-3	.	TRBD2	TGTGCCAGCAGCGCCCTCAGCGGGGGAGATACGCAGTATTTT	CASSALSGGDTQYF
TRBV7-8	TRBJ2-7	.	TRBD2	TGTGCCAGCAGCCCTATTTCGGGACTAGCGTTCTACGAGCAGTACTTC	CASSPISGLAFYEQYF
TRBV5-1	TRBJ1-5	.	.	TGCGCCAGCAGCTTGGTAGATTCGGGCAATCAGCCCCAGCATTTT	CASSLVDSGNQPQHF
TRBV7-2	TRBJ2-7	.	.	TGTGCCAGCAGCTTAGGGAGGGCTAGCTCCTACGAGCAGTACTTC	CASSLGRASSYEQYF
TRBV5-8	TRBJ2-2	.	TRBD1	TGTGCCAGCAGGACAGGGGTCACCGGGGAGCTGTTTTTT	CASRTGVTGELFF
TRBV5-5	TRBJ1-2	.	.	TGTGCCAGCAGCAATTCGGACATCCGGTATGGCTACACCTTC	CASSNSDIRYGYTF
TRBV10-3	TRBJ1-1	.	.	TGTGCCATCAGTGAGTCGGTACAGGGCGGCTCTGAAGCTTTCTTT	CAISESVQGGSEAFF
TRBV3-1/TRBV3-2	TRBJ1-4	.	.	TGTGCCAGCAGCCAAGCCGGACAGAGTAATGAAAAACTGTTTTTT	CASSQAGQSNEKLFF
TRBV25-1	TRBJ1-1	.	.	TGTGCCAGCAGTACAGTTATGAACACTGAAGCTTTCTTT	CASSTVMNTEAFF
TRBV19	TRBJ1-3	.	.	TGTGCCAGTAGCATTAACCAGGGTATCTCTGGAAACACCATATATTTT	CASSINQGISGNTIYF